The rows below give T cell receptor beta chains drawn from one sample of a study of control samples from healthy donors and cancer patients. Produced via immunoSEQ multiplex PCR; TCRdb's table is partial and in-frame only. The top ten clones hold more than 1.1% of a sample with about 180,000 clones, around 94% of them seen once. The sample consisted of blood. The receptor source for this set is a woman younger than 30 in good health. CDR3s include the opening cysteine and the closing phenylalanine or tryptophan. A D gene is named only where the DNA matches it firmly. Not all rows give a size; the values are once, few, many and, for expanded clones, a class.

cdr3_nt | cdr3_aa | d_call | v_call | clone_size | j_call
TGTGCCAGCAGAAAGGAGGGGGTTATGAATGAGCAGTTCTTC | CASRKEGVMNEQFF | NA | TRBV6-5 | NA | TRBJ2-1
TGTGCCAGCATTAACAGGGTGGCTGGCGGAAACACCATATATTTT | CASINRVAGGNTIYF | NA | TRBV2 | NA | TRBJ1-3
TGTGCCAGCACCAGGGCCCTGTTAGATACGCAGTATTTT | CASTRALLDTQYF | NA | TRBV12-3/TRBV12-4 | NA | TRBJ2-3
TGTGCCAGCAGTTACTCCCGCCGGTATGGCTACACCTTC | CASSYSRRYGYTF | NA | TRBV6-5 | NA | TRBJ1-2
TGTGCCAGCAGTGGGAATTGGAGAATTGAAGCTTTCTTT | CASSGNWRIEAFF | NA | TRBV2 | NA | TRBJ1-1
TGTGCCAGCAGCCTTAATTGGGACCAGCCCCAGCATTTT | CASSLNWDQPQHF | NA | TRBV6-5 | NA | TRBJ1-5
TGTGCCGGAGTTCTGACCAGGTGGGATCAGCCCCAGCATTTT | CAGVLTRWDQPQHF | NA | TRBV28 | NA | TRBJ1-5
TGTGCCAGCAGCTTCGACAGGCCCTACACCGGGGAGCTGTTTTTT | CASSFDRPYTGELFF | NA | TRBV5-5 | NA | TRBJ2-2
TGTGCCAGCAGCTTAGAGACAGGGACGAACACTGAAGCTTTCTTT | CASSLETGTNTEAFF | TRBD1 | TRBV11-2 | NA | TRBJ1-1
TGTGCCAGCAGTTCACAGGGGGAGGGAGAAAAACTGTTTTTT | CASSSQGEGEKLFF | TRBD1 | TRBV6-6 | NA | TRBJ1-4
TGTGCCAGCAGCCGAGGCCTAGGTAATTCACCCCTCCACTTT | CASSRGLGNSPLHF | NA | TRBV5-4 | NA | TRBJ1-6
TGTGCCAGCAGCGACACTAGCGGGAGAGCCTACGAGCAGTACTTC | CASSDTSGRAYEQYF | TRBD2 | TRBV7-2 | NA | TRBJ2-7
TGTGCCAGCTCACCGGAGGGGGCGAGTACTGAAGCTTTCTTT | CASSPEGASTEAFF | TRBD1 | TRBV18 | NA | TRBJ1-1
TGTGCCAGCAGTTCGGACCCCGGAAACACCATATATTTT | CASSSDPGNTIYF | NA | TRBV5-5 | NA | TRBJ1-3
TGTGCCACCAGTGAGCCGGGGGGGGGCCATGAGCAGTTCTTC | CATSEPGGGHEQFF | TRBD2 | TRBV24-1 | NA | TRBJ2-1
TGTGCCAGCAGTTACTCTTCGGACAGGGGAGATGGCTACACCTTC | CASSYSSDRGDGYTF | TRBD1 | TRBV6-5 | NA | TRBJ1-2
TGTGCCAGCAGTGAGTGGGACCAGCCCCAGCATTTT | CASSEWDQPQHF | NA | TRBV28 | NA | TRBJ1-5
TGTGCCAGCAGTGAGAAAGGACAGAGCACAGATACGCAGTATTTT | CASSEKGQSTDTQYF | NA | TRBV6-1 | NA | TRBJ2-3
TGTGCCAGTATGGAGGGACTTTCTGGAAACACCATATATTTT | CASMEGLSGNTIYF | NA | TRBV19 | once | TRBJ1-3
TGTGCCAGCAGCTTAGATAGTGGCTACACCTTC | CASSLDSGYTF | NA | TRBV11-2 | NA | TRBJ1-2
TGTGCCAGCAGCTTAGTATCCGGGGAGCATGGCAATCAGCCCCAGCATTTT | CASSLVSGEHGNQPQHF | NA | TRBV7-8 | NA | TRBJ1-5
TGTGCCAGCAGTGAAACGAGCAATGAGCAGTTCTTC | CASSETSNEQFF | NA | TRBV12-3/TRBV12-4 | NA | TRBJ2-1
TGTGCCAGCAGCTTAAACGGCGGAAGCTACTATGGCTACACCTTC | CASSLNGGSYYGYTF | NA | TRBV9 | NA | TRBJ1-2
TGTGCCACCAGCCAAAGCCAGGGAAGCTATGGCTACACCTTC | CATSQSQGSYGYTF | NA | TRBV15 | NA | TRBJ1-2
TGCGCCAGCAGCCAAGATCTCACCTGGGTGAACGAGCAGTACTTC | CASSQDLTWVNEQYF | NA | TRBV4-3 | NA | TRBJ2-7
TGTGCCAGCAGTTCTGACTTCTCTGGGGCCAACGTCCTGACTTTC | CASSSDFSGANVLTF | NA | TRBV6-6 | NA | TRBJ2-6
TGTGCCAGCAGTGGGGGACCGAATCAGCCCCAGCATTTT | CASSGGPNQPQHF | NA | TRBV6-6 | NA | TRBJ1-5
TGTGCCAGCAGCTTAGATCTAGGCGATGAGCAGTTCTTC | CASSLDLGDEQFF | NA | TRBV11-2 | NA | TRBJ2-1
TGTGCCAGCTCACCACCAAGGGGGGAGCCCCTCTCTGGGGCCAACGTCCTGACTTTC | CASSPPRGEPLSGANVLTF | NA | TRBV18 | NA | TRBJ2-6
TGTGCCAGCAAACCGGGTTCTAAGGAAAACATTCAGTACTTC | CASKPGSKENIQYF | NA | TRBV7-9 | NA | TRBJ2-4
TGCGCCAGCAGCGTGGAAAACTATGGCTACACCTTC | CASSVENYGYTF | NA | TRBV5-1 | NA | TRBJ1-2
TGTGCCAGCACCCCTTGGCCAGGATCTCGGTGGGGCTACACCTTC | CASTPWPGSRWGYTF | NA | TRBV2 | once | TRBJ1-2
TGTGCCAGCAGGGGTCCGGGAGCGACTCAGCCCCAGCATTTT | CASRGPGATQPQHF | NA | TRBV3-1/TRBV3-2 | NA | TRBJ1-5
TGTGCCAGTAGTGAAACCGGACAGCCGGACTACGAGCAGTACTTC | CASSETGQPDYEQYF | NA | TRBV19 | NA | TRBJ2-7
TGTGCCAGCAGTTCGGACAGGCACTCTGGAAACACCATATATTTT | CASSSDRHSGNTIYF | TRBD1 | TRBV25-1 | NA | TRBJ1-3
TGTGCCAGCAGTGAATCCTTGGGGAGGTCGGGCTACGAGCAGTACTTC | CASSESLGRSGYEQYF | NA | TRBV25-1 | once | TRBJ2-7
TGTGCCAGCAGTTTATTTAATCGCCAGGGAAACTATGGCTACACCTTC | CASSLFNRQGNYGYTF | NA | TRBV28 | NA | TRBJ1-2
TGTGCCAGCAGCTGGGACTCTCCGGGACAGGGGAAGAAACCTTCACCCCTCCACTTT | CASSWDSPGQGKKPSPLHF | TRBD1 | TRBV11-3 | NA | TRBJ1-6
TGTGCCAGCAGCTTGACGGGAAATCCCCTCCACTTT | CASSLTGNPLHF | NA | TRBV5-8 | NA | TRBJ1-6
TGTGCCAGTACCCGAAGGGGGCTAAGACCTCTGTACAATGAGCAGTTCTTC | CASTRRGLRPLYNEQFF | TRBD1 | TRBV19 | NA | TRBJ2-1
TGTGCCAGCACTAGCGACACCGGGGAGCTGTTTTTT | CASTSDTGELFF | NA | TRBV2 | once | TRBJ2-2
TGTGCCAGCAGCTTTAGCGGGAGTCAGCTCACAGATACGCAGTATTTT | CASSFSGSQLTDTQYF | TRBD2 | TRBV5-6 | NA | TRBJ2-3
TGTGCCAGTAGTCCGGGCATCAGTGGCTACACCTTC | CASSPGISGYTF | NA | TRBV19 | NA | TRBJ1-2
TGCGCCAGCAGTGAGTCCCGAGGGAATGAGCAGTACTTC | CASSESRGNEQYF | NA | TRBV10-1 | NA | TRBJ2-7
TGCGCCAGCAGCCAAGATAGTAGAGCGGGAGGCTTATCGGAAGAGCAGTTCTTC | CASSQDSRAGGLSEEQFF | TRBD2 | TRBV4-3 | NA | TRBJ2-1
TGCGCCAGCAGCCCCGGCCCCCTAGGAAACACCATATATTTT | CASSPGPLGNTIYF | NA | TRBV4-1 | NA | TRBJ1-3
TGTGCCAGAAGCTTGCGGTTGTCGGCAGTTAGCAATCAGCCCCAGCATTTT | CARSLRLSAVSNQPQHF | NA | TRBV5-3 | NA | TRBJ1-5
TGTGCCAGCAGCCCCGGGGCTGCCCGCGGCTACACCTTC | CASSPGAARGYTF | NA | TRBV12-3/TRBV12-4 | few | TRBJ1-2
TGTGCCAGCAGCCCACGACAGGAGAACACCGGGGAGCTGTTTTTT | CASSPRQENTGELFF | NA | TRBV25-1 | few | TRBJ2-2
TGTGCTAGTGGTTTGGCCAGTACAGATACGCAGTATTTT | CASGLASTDTQYF | NA | TRBV12-5 | NA | TRBJ2-3
TGCGCCAGCAGTCAAGGCGGATATCGACGCTATGGCTACACCTTC | CASSQGGYRRYGYTF | NA | TRBV23-1 | once | TRBJ1-2
TGTGCCAGCAGCTCTAGGAGGGGGAACACTGAAGCTTTCTTT | CASSSRRGNTEAFF | NA | TRBV3-1/TRBV3-2 | NA | TRBJ1-1
TGTGCCAGCAGCCCCCGGGGGGAGGGCCCAGAAGCTTTCTTT | CASSPRGEGPEAFF | NA | TRBV7-9 | NA | TRBJ1-1
TGTGCCAGCTCACAATGGGCGCCCGGGGAGCTGTTTTTT | CASSQWAPGELFF | NA | TRBV18 | NA | TRBJ2-2
TGTGCCAGCTCACCCGTGCCAAAGGGGGGAGGCTACACCTTC | CASSPVPKGGGYTF | NA | TRBV18 | NA | TRBJ1-2
TGTGCCAGCAGCAAGGGCGGGGTTACCTACGAGCAGTACTTC | CASSKGGVTYEQYF | NA | TRBV6-5 | NA | TRBJ2-7
TGTGCCAGCAGCCCATTTAGTTCCTACAATGAGCAGTTCTTC | CASSPFSSYNEQFF | NA | TRBV3-1/TRBV3-2 | NA | TRBJ2-1
TGTGCCAGCAGTTACTCGGGGGCATTGAACACTGAAGCTTTCTTT | CASSYSGALNTEAFF | NA | TRBV6-5 | NA | TRBJ1-1
TGTGCCAGCGGACAGGACGAGACGGGCTACTATGGCTACACCTTC | CASGQDETGYYGYTF | TRBD1 | TRBV6-5 | NA | TRBJ1-2